The present entry profiles one TCR beta chain with its context. These data belong to a study of OX40 agonist ivuxolimab in advanced cancers. On the study more broadly: An agonistic anti-OX40 (CD134) antibody, ivuxolimab, was used to treat the patients.

Only in-frame clones appear in the TCRdb table, and some are missing; sequencing was by immunoSEQ multiplex PCR. The sample gives 70,000 to 75,000 clones, 86% of which show up once; approximately 1.1% is in the top ten. The source is an adult with an advanced solid tumor such as melanoma, head and neck, liver or kidney cancer. The source material was CD4+ or CD8+ T cells sorted from blood, sampled in a trial of the OX40 agonist ivuxolimab.

The CDR3 DNA is TGTGCCAGCAGCTTGGCTGGAAACACCATATATTTT. It yields the protein CASSLAGNTIYF. The J gene is TRBJ1-3, the V gene TRBV5-6; D is undetermined. Trimming took off 0 bases at V and 2 bases at J, with 0 bases between the two ends. The germline CDR1 and CDR2 sequences are SGHDT and YYEEEE. The CDR3 is made up of 12 amino acids.